A selection of T cell receptor beta chains follows, all from one sample in a study of blood T cell repertoires in COVID-19. The protocol was immunoSEQ multiplex PCR, while the TCRdb copy is restricted to in-frame clones and leaves out a portion. This table holds 150,000 to 200,000 clones, 82% found once. The sample comprised peripheral blood. These receptors were obtained from a middle-aged woman with COVID-19, enrolled during active disease. Both conserved end residues are part of each CDR3.

TRBJ2-7	TRBV27	CASRSPSSGSHEQYF
TRBJ1-4	TRBV3-1/TRBV3-2	CASSQVQGTNEKLFF
TRBJ2-2	TRBV5-4	CASSLRLAGMDGELFF
TRBJ2-5	TRBV7-6	CASSPSAGVGTQYF
TRBJ2-7	TRBV27	CASSLPSGSSYEQYF
TRBJ1-1	TRBV6-2/TRBV6-3	CASSRRWTGRNTEAFF
TRBJ2-2	TRBV6-5	CASSYQAISGELFF
TRBJ1-6	TRBV11-2	CASSLGGNPRPPLHF
TRBJ2-5	TRBV4-1	CASKSRGEETQYF
TRBJ2-7	TRBV5-6	CASSTDRERREQYF
TRBJ1-2	TRBV5-4	CASRRAGGAYGYTF
TRBJ2-7	TRBV20-1	CSATPGWEQYF
TRBJ1-3	TRBV24-1	CATSDLRTLGNTIYF
TRBJ1-1	TRBV3-1/TRBV3-2	CASSQALRGTEAFF
TRBJ2-1	TRBV5-4	CASSRLGLEGDNEQFF
TRBJ2-5	TRBV30	CAWSPEGLGTQYF
TRBJ1-3	TRBV5-4	CASSSPGTDSGNTIYF
TRBJ1-5	TRBV18	CASSPPGTGASNQPQHF
TRBJ2-7	TRBV5-1	CASSLEVAGHEQYF
TRBJ2-1	TRBV7-2	CASSLPGGGPQFF
TRBJ1-2	TRBV5-6	CASSLGPGLRRGYTF
TRBJ1-4	TRBV2	CASTQGNEKLFF
TRBJ2-1	TRBV19	CASSWGQGQISEQFF
TRBJ2-7	TRBV4-1	CASSLRGSGGYEQYF
TRBJ2-7	TRBV27	CASSGAGTSGRGSSYEQYF
TRBJ1-6	TRBV30	CAWSVLGGTRDSPLHF
TRBJ2-2	TRBV7-9	CASSFGGNTGELFF
TRBJ1-6	TRBV15	CATSRGFAGDSPLHF
TRBJ2-5	TRBV2	CASMGSQETQYF
TRBJ1-3	TRBV19	CASSQGSGGNTIYF
TRBJ2-3	TRBV19	CASSTDIAGASLDTQYF
TRBJ2-1	TRBV30	CAWRGGTSGYNEQFF
TRBJ1-2	TRBV3-1/TRBV3-2	CASSQDLATVYGYTF
TRBJ1-6	TRBV9	CASSAGEGDRIHSPLHF
TRBJ1-5	TRBV19	CASSGDRGPQPQHF
TRBJ2-1	TRBV24-1	CATSDSLADAYNEQFF
TRBJ1-6	TRBV6-5	CASRLAGISSPLHF
TRBJ2-1	TRBV18	CASSLSTRSGEQFF
TRBJ2-3	TRBV5-4	CASSLADLASDTQYF
TRBJ1-1	TRBV2	CASSGRIEAFF
TRBJ2-1	TRBV29-1	CSVATGGAGNEQFF
TRBJ2-1	TRBV30	CAWSVGQIRYNEQFF
TRBJ1-2	TRBV30	CAWSPREGSGYTF
TRBJ2-3	TRBV28	CASKGTGGGYTQYF
TRBJ2-2	TRBV19	CASSIGGLGSPGELFF
TRBJ2-7	TRBV5-5	CASSLPDGGLYEQYF
TRBJ2-1	TRBV27	CASSLSSFRLGPYNEQFF